This T cell receptor (beta chain) was captured by sequencing in a study of blood T cell repertoires in COVID-19. About the research overall: T cells, B-cell-depleted T cells, or PBMCs supplied cDNA or gDNA.

V lost 3 bases and J lost 7; bases outside the gene matches: 6. Germline values: CDR1 SGHTA, CDR2 FQGNSA. CDR3 length: 14 amino acids. Generated by immunoSEQ multiplex PCR, the TCRdb table keeps only in-frame clones and is missing some. The sample consists of approximately 120,000 clones, approximately 85% of them appearing once. V is TRBV7-2 and J is TRBJ2-3, with 8 positions matching TRBD1. The specimen was peripheral blood. This TCR came from a man at least 80 years old with active or convalescent COVID-19. Written as DNA, the CDR3 is TGTGCCAGCAGCTTTCTCGGACAGGGAAATACGCAGTATTTT. Encoded protein: CASSFLGQGNTQYF.